This TCR beta chain was obtained from a study of T cell responses to AZD1222 COVID-19 vaccine. Trimming left V 5 bases short and J 5 bases short, with 11 bases between. The CDR3 is 13 residues long. The method was immunoSEQ multiplex PCR; TCRdb's version includes in-frame clones alone and lacks a portion of them. The table lists 95,000 to 150,000 clones, 80% to 90% of them singletons, with 11% in the top ten. Notes on the study in general: Spike-specific TCRs gained breadth and depth after people received two AZD1222 doses. Females made up more of the donors, who were largely white British, and clonal diversity may have come out too low. Only after the peak T cell response were repertoires sampled.

In regard to this clone: Its antigen is undetermined.

The V and J genes are TRBV12-3 or TRBV12-4 and TRBJ2-3; either TRBD1 or TRBD2 may supply D (5 bases each). Sequences were derived from peripheral blood, sampled on day 0 of MenACWY control vaccination. This clonotype was obtained from an adult in good health. The DNA for the CDR3 is TGTGCCAGCAGTCCCGTTGGGGGAGATACGCAGTATTTT. It is translated as CASSPVGGDTQYF.